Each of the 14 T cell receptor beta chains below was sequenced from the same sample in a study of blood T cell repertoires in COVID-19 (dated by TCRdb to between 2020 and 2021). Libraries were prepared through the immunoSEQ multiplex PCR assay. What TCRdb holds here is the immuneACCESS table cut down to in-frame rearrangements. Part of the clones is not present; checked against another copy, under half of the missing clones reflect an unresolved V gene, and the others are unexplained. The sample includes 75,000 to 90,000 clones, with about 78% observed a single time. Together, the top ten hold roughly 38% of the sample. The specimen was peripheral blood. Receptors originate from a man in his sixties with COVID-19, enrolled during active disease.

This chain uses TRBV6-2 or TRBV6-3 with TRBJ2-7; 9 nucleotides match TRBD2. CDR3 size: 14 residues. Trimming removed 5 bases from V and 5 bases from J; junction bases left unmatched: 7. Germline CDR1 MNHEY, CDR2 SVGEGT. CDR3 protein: CASSPTSGSNEQYF. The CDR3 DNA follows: TGTGCCAGCAGTCCAACTAGCGGGTCCAACGAGCAGTACTTC.

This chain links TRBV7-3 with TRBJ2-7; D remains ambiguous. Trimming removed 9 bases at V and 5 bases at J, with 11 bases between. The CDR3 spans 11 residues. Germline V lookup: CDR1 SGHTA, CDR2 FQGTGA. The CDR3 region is CASQRSNEQYF. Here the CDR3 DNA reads TGTGCCAGTCAGAGGAGCAACGAGCAGTACTTC. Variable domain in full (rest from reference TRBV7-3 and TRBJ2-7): GAGVSQTPSNKVTEKGKYVELRCDPISGHTALYWYRQSLGQGPEFLIYFQGTGAADDSGLPNDRFFAVRPEGSVSTLKIQRTERGDSAVYLCASQRSNEQYFGPGTRLTVT.

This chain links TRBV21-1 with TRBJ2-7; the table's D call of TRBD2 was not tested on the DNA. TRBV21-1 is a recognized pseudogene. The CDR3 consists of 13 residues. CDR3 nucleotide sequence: TGTGCCAGCATCTACGGACTGAGCAACGAGCAGTACTTC. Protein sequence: CASIYGLSNEQYF.

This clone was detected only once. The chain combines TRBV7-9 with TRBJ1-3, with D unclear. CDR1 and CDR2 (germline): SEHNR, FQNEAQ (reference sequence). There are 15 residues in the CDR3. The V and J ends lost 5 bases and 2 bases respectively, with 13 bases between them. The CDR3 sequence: CASSPTLGAGNTIYF. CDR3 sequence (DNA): TGTGCCAGCAGCCCGACATTGGGCGCTGGAAACACCATATATTTT.

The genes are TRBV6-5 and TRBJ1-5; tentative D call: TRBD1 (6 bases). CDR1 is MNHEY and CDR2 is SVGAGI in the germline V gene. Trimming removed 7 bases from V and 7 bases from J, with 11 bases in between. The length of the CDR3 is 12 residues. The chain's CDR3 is CASTLGQQPQHF. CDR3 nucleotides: TGTGCCAGCACCTTAGGACAGCAGCCCCAGCATTTT.

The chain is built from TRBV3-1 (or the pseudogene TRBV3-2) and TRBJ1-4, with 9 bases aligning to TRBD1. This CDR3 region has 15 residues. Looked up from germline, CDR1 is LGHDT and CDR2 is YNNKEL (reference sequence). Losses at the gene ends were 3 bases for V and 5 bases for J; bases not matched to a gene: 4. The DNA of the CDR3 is TGTGCCAGCAGCCATCCCGGGACAGGGAATGAAAAACTGTTTTTT. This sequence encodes CASSHPGTGNEKLFF.

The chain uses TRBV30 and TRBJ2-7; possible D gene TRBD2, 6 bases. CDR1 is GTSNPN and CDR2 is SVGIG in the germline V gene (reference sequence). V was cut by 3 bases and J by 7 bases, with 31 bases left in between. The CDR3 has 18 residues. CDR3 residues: CAWRPAGPHPSTTGEQYF. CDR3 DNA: TGTGCCTGGAGACCAGCGGGTCCCCACCCCTCTACTACGGGGGAGCAGTACTTC.

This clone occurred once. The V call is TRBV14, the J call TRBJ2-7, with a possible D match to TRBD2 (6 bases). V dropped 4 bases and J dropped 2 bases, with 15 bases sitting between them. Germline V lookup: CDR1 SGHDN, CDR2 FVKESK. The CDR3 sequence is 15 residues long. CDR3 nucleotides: TGTGCCAGCAGCCCGATGGGGGGTCCTCCCTACGAGCAGTACTTC. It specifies CASSPMGGPPYEQYF.

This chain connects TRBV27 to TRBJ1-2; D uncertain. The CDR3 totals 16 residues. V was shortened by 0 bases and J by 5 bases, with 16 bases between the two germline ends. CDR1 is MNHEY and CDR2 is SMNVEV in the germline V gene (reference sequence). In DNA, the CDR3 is TGTGCCAGCAGTTTATCGTCCACTGAACTAGGATATGGCTACACCTTC. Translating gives CASSLSSTELGYGYTF.

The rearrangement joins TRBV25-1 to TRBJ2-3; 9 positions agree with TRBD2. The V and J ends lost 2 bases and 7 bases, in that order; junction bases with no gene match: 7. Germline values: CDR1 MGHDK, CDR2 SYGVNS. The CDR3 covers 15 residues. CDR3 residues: CASSESLAGMYTQYF. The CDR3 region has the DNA TGTGCCAGCAGTGAAAGCCTAGCGGGAATGTATACGCAGTATTTT.

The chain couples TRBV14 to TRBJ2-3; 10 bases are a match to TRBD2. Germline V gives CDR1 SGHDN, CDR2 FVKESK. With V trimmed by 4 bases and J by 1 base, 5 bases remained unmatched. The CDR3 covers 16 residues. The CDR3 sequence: CASSPLTSGGTDTQYF. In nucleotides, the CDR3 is TGTGCCAGCAGCCCACTAACTAGCGGGGGCACAGATACGCAGTATTTT.

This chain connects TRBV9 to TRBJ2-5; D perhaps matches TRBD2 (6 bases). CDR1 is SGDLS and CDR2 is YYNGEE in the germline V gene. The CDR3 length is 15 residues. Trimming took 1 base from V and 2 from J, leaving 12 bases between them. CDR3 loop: CASSVRLAEQETQYF. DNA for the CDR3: TGTGCCAGCAGCGTACGATTAGCGGAACAAGAGACCCAGTACTTC.

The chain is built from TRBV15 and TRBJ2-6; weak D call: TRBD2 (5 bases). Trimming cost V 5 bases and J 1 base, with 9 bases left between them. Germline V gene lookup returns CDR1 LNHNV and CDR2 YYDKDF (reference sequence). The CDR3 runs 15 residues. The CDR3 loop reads CATSRGGSGANVLTF. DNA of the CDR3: TGTGCCACCAGCCGAGGCGGGTCTGGGGCCAACGTCCTGACTTTC.

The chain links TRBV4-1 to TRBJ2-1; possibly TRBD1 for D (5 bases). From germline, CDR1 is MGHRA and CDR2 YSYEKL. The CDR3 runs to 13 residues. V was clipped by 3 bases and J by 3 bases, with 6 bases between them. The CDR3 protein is CASSQGLYNEQFF. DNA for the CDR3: TGCGCCAGCAGCCAGGGGCTCTACAATGAGCAGTTCTTC.